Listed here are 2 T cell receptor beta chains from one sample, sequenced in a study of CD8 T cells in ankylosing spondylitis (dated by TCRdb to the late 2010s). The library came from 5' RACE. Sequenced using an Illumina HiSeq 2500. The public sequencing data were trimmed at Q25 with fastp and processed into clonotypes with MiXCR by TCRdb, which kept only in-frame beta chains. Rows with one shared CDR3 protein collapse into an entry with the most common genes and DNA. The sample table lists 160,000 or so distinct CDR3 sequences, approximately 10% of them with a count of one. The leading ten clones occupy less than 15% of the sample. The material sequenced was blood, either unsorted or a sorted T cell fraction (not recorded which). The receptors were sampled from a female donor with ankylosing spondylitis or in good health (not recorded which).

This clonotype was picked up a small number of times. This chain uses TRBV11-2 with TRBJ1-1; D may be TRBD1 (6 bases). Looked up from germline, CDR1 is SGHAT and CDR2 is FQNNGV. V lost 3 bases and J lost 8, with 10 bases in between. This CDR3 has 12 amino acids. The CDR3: CASSLGAVEAFF. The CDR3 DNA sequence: TGTGCCAGCAGCTTGGGGGCAGTAGAAGCTTTCTTT. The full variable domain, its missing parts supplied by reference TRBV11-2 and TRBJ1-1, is EAGVAQSPRYKIIEKRQSVAFWCNPISGHATLYWYQQILGQGPKLLIQFQNNGVVDDSQLPKDRFSAERLKGVDSTLKIQPAKLEDSAVYLCASSLGAVEAFFGQGTRLTVV.

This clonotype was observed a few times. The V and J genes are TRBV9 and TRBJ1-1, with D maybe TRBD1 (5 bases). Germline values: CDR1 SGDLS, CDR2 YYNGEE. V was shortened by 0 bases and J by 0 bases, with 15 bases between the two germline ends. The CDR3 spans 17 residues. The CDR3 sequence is CASSVGGRVQMNTEAFF. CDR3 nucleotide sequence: TGTGCCAGCAGCGTAGGGGGACGGGTTCAGATGAACACTGAAGCTTTCTTT.